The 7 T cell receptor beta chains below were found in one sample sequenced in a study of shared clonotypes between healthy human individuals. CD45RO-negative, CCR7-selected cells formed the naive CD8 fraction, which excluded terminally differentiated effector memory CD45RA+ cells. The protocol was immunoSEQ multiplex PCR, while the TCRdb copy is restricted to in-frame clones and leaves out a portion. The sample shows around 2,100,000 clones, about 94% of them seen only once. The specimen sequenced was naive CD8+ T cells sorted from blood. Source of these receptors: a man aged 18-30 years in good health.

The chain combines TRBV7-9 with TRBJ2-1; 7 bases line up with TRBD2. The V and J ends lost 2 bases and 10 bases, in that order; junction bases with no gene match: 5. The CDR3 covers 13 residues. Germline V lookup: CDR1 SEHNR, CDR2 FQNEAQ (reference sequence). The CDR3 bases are TGTGCCAGCAGCTTAAGTACACTAGCGGAGCAGTTCTTC. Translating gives CASSLSTLAEQFF.

DNA for the CDR3: TGTGCCAGCAGCCCCCGGACAGGGACCAACGAGCAGTACTTC. It translates to CASSPRTGTNEQYF. This chain uses TRBV13 with TRBJ2-7; 8 bases are a match to TRBD1. In germline, CDR1 is PRHDT, CDR2 FYEKMQ (reference sequence). The ends lost 5 bases at V and 5 bases at J; junction bases unmatched: 8. This CDR3 region has 14 residues.

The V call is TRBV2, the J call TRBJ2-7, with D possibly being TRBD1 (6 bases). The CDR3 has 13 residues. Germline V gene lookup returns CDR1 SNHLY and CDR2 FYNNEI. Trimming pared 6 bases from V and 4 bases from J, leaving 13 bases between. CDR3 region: CASSYGQRYEQYF. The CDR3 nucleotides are TGTGCCAGCAGCTACGGACAGAGATACGAGCAGTACTTC.

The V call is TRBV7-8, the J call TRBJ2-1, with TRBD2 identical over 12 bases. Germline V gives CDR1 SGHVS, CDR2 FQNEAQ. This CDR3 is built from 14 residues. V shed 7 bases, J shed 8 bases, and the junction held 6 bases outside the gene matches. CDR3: CASTGLAGTDEQFF. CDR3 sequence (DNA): TGTGCCAGCACCGGACTAGCGGGAACCGATGAGCAGTTCTTC.

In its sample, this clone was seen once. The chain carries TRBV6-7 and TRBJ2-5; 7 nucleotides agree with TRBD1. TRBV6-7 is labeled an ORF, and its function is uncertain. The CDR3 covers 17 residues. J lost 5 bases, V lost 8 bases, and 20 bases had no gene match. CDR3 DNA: TGTGCCAGCCGTCCTGGACAGGTAAGGCAGGAGTCGGAGACCCAGTACTTC. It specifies CASRPGQVRQESETQYF.

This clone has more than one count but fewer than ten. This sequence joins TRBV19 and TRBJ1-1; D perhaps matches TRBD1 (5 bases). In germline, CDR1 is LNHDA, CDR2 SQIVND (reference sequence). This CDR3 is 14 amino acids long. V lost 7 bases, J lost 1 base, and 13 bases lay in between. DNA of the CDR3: TGTGCCAGTACCCTTTGGGACGGGAACACTGAAGCTTTCTTT. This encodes CASTLWDGNTEAFF. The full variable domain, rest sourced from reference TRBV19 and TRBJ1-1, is DGGITQSPKYLFRKEGQNVTLSCEQNLNHDAMYWYRQDPGQGLRLIYYSQIVNDFQKGDIAEGYSVSREKKESFPLTVTSAQKNPTAFYLCASTLWDGNTEAFFGQGTRLTVV.

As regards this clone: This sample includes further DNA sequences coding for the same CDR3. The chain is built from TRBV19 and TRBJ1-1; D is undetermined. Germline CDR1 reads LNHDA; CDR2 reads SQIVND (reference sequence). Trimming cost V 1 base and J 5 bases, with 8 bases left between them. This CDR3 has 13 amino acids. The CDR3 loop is CASSIAEGTEAFF. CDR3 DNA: TGTGCCAGTAGTATAGCAGAGGGAACTGAAGCTTTCTTT.